This is a list of T cell receptor beta chains from one sample in a study of blood T cells in healthy people across ages. TCRdb re-called the 5' RACE reads with MiXCR, one entry per CDR3 protein. The sample shows under 1,100,000 distinct CDR3 sequences, roughly a quarter of them seen only once. The sample was also reused in another study, on T cells of mothers and their children.

The sequencing sample was made of blood. The receptors were sampled from a girl aged 2 to 9 in good health. CDR3s include the opening cysteine and the closing phenylalanine or tryptophan.

J: TRBJ2-5; V: TRBV7-9; CDR3: CASSLVGTGKETQYF
J: .; V: TRBV20-1; CDR3: CSARDEVNEQFF
J: TRBJ1-2; V: TRBV20-1; CDR3: CSGWGGSQGYTF
J: TRBJ2-5; V: TRBV5-1; CDR3: CASSLDRPWETQYF
J: TRBJ2-1; V: TRBV11-2; CDR3: CASSLGSSGSNEQFF
J: TRBJ2-1; V: TRBV6-5; CDR3: CASSQLAGGPREQFF
J: TRBJ2-5; V: TRBV5-1; CDR3: CASSLESAQETQYF
J: TRBJ1-2; V: TRBV9; CDR3: CASSVGDNYGYTF
J: TRBJ1-3; V: TRBV7-9; CDR3: CASSPNGHRAPSGNTIYF
J: TRBJ2-5; V: TRBV7-2; CDR3: CASSLLDGKETQYF
J: TRBJ1-2; V: TRBV29-1; CDR3: CSVDRPLSGNYGYTF
J: TRBJ2-5; V: TRBV28; CDR3: CASSVAGFEEQYF
J: TRBJ2-5; V: TRBV12-3/TRBV12-4; CDR3: CASSTTKRETQYF
J: TRBJ2-7; V: TRBV7-9; CDR3: CASRRDPRDEQYF
J: TRBJ2-1; V: TRBV25-1; CDR3: CASTLGQTNEQFF
J: .; V: TRBV2; CDR3: CASTPPGNEQFF
J: TRBJ2-7; V: TRBV3-1; CDR3: CASSSTGILGEQYF
J: TRBJ1-2; V: TRBV6-1; CDR3: CASSLSGAGGYTF
J: TRBJ2-5; V: TRBV7-9; CDR3: CASSFPSRQELEETQYF
J: TRBJ2-5; V: TRBV9; CDR3: CASSVAGFGDQETQYF
J: TRBJ1-1; V: TRBV20-1; CDR3: CSARDGQTEAFF
J: TRBJ1-5; V: TRBV6-5; CDR3: CASSYGNRAREPQHF
J: TRBJ2-1; V: TRBV7-3; CDR3: CASSEFSGGNEQFF
J: TRBJ2-1; V: TRBV12-5; CDR3: CASGLVPFSGGLNNEQFF
J: .; V: TRBV27; CDR3: CAGSPGSGIYEQYF
J: TRBJ1-5; V: TRBV6-1; CDR3: CASSELSRGRQPQHF
J: TRBJ2-3; V: TRBV7-2; CDR3: CASSFTSGGALDTQYF
J: .; V: TRBV7-3; CDR3: CASSPGLAGIETQYF
J: TRBJ2-5; V: TRBV4-1; CDR3: CASSLSTGSREETQYF
J: TRBJ2-1; V: TRBV6-2/TRBV6-3; CDR3: CASRKKGLAGDEQFF
J: TRBJ1-6; V: TRBV5-1; CDR3: CASSLAGPPNSPLHF
J: TRBJ1-4; V: TRBV28; CDR3: CASSPPVGGDEKLFF